This T cell receptor beta chain was documented in a study of chemoradiotherapy in HPV16-positive cancers. Points from the study as a whole: For HPV16-positive patients, expanding HPV-responsive T cells associated with longer recurrence-free survival. Candidate HPV-specific clones and E7-related TCR motifs grew in tumor during treatment.

As for this clone: Its antigen is currently unknown.

Method: immunoSEQ multiplex PCR; TCRdb's copy keeps in-frame clones and lacks some. The sample records 29,000 or so clones, approximately 91% being singletons. There are 16 residues in the CDR3. Germline lookup yields CDR1 SGHTA and CDR2 FQGNSA. Trimming took 5 bases from V and 5 from J; bases not matched to a gene: 14. Samples were taken several times over chemoradiotherapy. This clonotype was sampled from a human donor with HPV-associated anogenital cancer. The material sequenced was blood, taken from a patient who underwent chemoradiotherapy. V and J are TRBV7-2 and TRBJ2-5, with TRBD2 matching 7 bases. CDR3 loop: CASSTEGRGAGETQYF. CDR3 DNA sequence: TGTGCCAGCAGCACAGAAGGGAGGGGCGCGGGGGAGACCCAGTACTTC.